This TCR beta chain was identified in a study of blood T cell repertoires in COVID-19. This CDR3 has 15 residues. Germline V gene lookup returns CDR1 LGHNA and CDR2 YSLEER. The V and J ends lost 1 base and 4 bases respectively, with 13 bases between them. Produced via immunoSEQ multiplex PCR; TCRdb's table is partial and in-frame only. The sample lists 110,000 or so clones, over 75% occurring once. The chain is built from TRBV4-3 and TRBJ1-2; D not resolved. The sequence was collected from a woman between 65 and 79 years old who had recovered from COVID-19. The sequenced material came from peripheral blood. The chain's CDR3 is CASSQVRQKPYGYTF. DNA of the CDR3: TGCGCCAGCAGCCAAGTGAGACAAAAGCCCTATGGCTACACCTTC.